This T cell receptor beta chain was found in a study of cytomegalovirus exposure and HLA in healthy donors. As for the study in general: Early released data comprised around 80 million unique TCRs from HLA-typed donors. For the roughly 400 genotyped donors, more than 65% fell within the Caucasian-associated ancestry cluster.

Nominally healthy donors were sampled, though unrecorded immune exposures were likely. The CDR3 totals 15 residues. V gave up 3 bases and J gave up 2 bases; unmatched junction bases: 4. Germline V gives CDR1 SGHAT, CDR2 FQNNGV. The PCR contained 60 Vbeta and 13 Jbeta primers. Profiled with immunoSEQ multiplex PCR; TCRdb holds only in-frame clones, not every one. The sample yields 60,000 to 70,000 clones, about four fifths seen once. Material: PBMCs. The TCR originated in a woman between 25 and 40 years old in good health and CMV-seronegative. The genes are TRBV11-2 and TRBJ2-1, with TRBD1 identical over 7 bases. CDR3 protein: CASSFRQGTYNEQFF. CDR3 coding DNA: TGTGCCAGCAGCTTCAGACAGGGCACCTACAATGAGCAGTTCTTC.